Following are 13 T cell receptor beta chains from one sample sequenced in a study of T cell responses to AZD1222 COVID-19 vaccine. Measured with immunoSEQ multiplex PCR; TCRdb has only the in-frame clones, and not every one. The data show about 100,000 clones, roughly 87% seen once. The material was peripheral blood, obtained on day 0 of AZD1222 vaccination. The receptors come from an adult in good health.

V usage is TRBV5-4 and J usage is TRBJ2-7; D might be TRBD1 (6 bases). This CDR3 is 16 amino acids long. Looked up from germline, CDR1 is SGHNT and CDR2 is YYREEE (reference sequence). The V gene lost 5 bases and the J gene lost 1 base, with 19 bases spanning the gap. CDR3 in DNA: TGTGCCAGCAGTTTAATGGCCGGAACAGGGTCCTACGAGCAGTACTTC. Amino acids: CASSLMAGTGSYEQYF.

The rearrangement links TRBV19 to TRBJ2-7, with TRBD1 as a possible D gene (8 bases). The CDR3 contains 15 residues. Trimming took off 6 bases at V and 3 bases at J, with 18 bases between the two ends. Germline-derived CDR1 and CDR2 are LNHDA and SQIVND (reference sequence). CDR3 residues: CASRARTGRDYEQYF. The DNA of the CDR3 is TGTGCCAGTAGAGCCAGGACAGGGAGGGACTACGAGCAGTACTTC.

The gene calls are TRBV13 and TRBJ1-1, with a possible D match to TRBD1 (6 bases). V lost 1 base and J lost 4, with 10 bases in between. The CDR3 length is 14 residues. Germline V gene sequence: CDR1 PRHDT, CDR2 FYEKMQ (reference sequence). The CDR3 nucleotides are TGTGCCAGCAGCTTAGAGGGGGGAGGCACTGAAGCTTTCTTT. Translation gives CASSLEGGGTEAFF.

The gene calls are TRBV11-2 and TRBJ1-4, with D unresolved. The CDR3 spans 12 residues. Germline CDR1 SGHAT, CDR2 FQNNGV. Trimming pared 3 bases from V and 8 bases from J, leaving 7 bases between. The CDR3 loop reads CASSFEGEKLFF. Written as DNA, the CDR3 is TGTGCCAGCAGCTTTGAGGGCGAAAAACTGTTTTTT.

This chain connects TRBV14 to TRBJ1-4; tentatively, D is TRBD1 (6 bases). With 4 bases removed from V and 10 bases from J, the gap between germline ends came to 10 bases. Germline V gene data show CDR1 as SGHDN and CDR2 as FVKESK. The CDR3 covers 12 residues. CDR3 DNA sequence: TGTGCCAGCAGCCCACAGGGTCGAAAACTGTTTTTT. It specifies CASSPQGRKLFF.

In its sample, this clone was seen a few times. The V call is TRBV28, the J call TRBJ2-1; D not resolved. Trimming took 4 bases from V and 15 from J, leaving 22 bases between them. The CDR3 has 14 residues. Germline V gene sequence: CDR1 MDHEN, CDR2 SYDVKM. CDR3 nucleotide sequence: TGTGCCAGCAGTTACGCGGCCTCGCGTGTTTTATCGTTCTTC. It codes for CASSYAASRVLSFF.

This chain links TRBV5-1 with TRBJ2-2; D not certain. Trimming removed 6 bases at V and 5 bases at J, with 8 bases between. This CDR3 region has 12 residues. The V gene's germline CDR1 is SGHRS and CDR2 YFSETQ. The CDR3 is CASKVGTGELFF. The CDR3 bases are TGCGCCAGCAAGGTGGGGACCGGGGAGCTGTTTTTT. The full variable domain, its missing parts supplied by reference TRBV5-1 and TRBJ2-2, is KAGVTQTPRYLIKTRGQQVTLSCSPISGHRSVSWYQQTPGQGLQFLFEYFSETQRNKGNFPGRFSGRQFSNSRSEMNVSTLELGDSALYLCASKVGTGELFFGEGSRLTVL.

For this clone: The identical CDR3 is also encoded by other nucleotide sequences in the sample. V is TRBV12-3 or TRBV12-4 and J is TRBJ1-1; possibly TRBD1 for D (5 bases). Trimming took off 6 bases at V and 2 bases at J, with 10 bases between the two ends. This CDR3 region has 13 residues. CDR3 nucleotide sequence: TGTGCCAGCAGCCGTGACAGTAACACTGAAGCTTTCTTT. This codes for CASSRDSNTEAFF.

Written as DNA, the CDR3 is TGCGCCAGCAGCCCCAAAATAAATCAGCCCCAGCATTTT. Residues: CASSPKINQPQHF. The J gene is TRBJ1-5, the V gene TRBV4-1; D ambiguous. This CDR3 has 13 residues. Germline V CDR1 and CDR2: MGHRA, YSYEKL. Trimming removed 4 bases at V and 4 bases at J, with 8 bases between.

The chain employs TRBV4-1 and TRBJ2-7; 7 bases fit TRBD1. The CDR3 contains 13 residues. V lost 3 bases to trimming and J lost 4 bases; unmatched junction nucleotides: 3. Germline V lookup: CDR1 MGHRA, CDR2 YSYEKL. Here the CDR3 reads CASSQEQGYEQYF. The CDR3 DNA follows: TGCGCCAGCAGCCAGGAACAGGGGTACGAGCAGTACTTC.

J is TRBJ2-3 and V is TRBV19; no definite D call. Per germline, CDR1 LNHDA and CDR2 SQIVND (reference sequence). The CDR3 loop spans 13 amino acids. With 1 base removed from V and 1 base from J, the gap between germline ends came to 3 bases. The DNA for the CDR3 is TGTGCCAGTAGTATAGCAGGCACAGATACGCAGTATTTT. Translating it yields CASSIAGTDTQYF.

As DNA, the CDR3 is TGTGCCAGCAGAGAACAGGGGGTTAGGAGCTCCTACGAGCAGTACTTC. Its translation: CASREQGVRSSYEQYF. The chain combines TRBV6-1 with TRBJ2-7; 8 bases align to TRBD1. Germline CDR1 and CDR2: MNHNS and SASEGT. CDR3 size: 16 residues. The J segment lost 0 bases and the V segment lost 6 bases, leaving 10 bases of the junction unmatched.

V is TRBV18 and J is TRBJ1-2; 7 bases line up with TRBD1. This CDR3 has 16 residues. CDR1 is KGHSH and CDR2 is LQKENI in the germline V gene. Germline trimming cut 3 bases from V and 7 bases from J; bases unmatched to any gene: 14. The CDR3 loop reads CASSPGKDRVFGGYTF. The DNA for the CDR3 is TGTGCCAGCTCACCGGGCAAAGACAGGGTCTTTGGTGGCTACACCTTC.